One sample yielded the 28 T cell receptor beta chains listed below, sequenced in a study of blood T cell repertoires in COVID-19. Assay: immunoSEQ multiplex PCR; the TCRdb copy retains only in-frame clones and omits some. The repertoire holds tens of thousands of clones, with around 83% as singletons. The sample taken for sequencing was peripheral blood. These receptors originate from a woman aged 55-69 years with acute or convalescent COVID-19.

This clone showed up just a few times. The CDR3 coding sequence is TGCAGTGCTAGTGGGGCGGGGGACTCCTACGAGCAGTACTTC. It translates to CSASGAGDSYEQYF. The genes are TRBV20-1 and TRBJ2-7, with TRBD2 identical over 7 bases. The CDR3 is made up of 14 amino acids. Germline V gene sequence: CDR1 DFQATT, CDR2 SNEGSKA (reference sequence). V was pared by 3 bases and J by 0 bases, with 5 bases of the junction left unmatched.

V usage is TRBV18 and J usage is TRBJ1-1, with 9 bases aligning to TRBD1. V lost 2 bases to trimming and J lost 1 base; unmatched junction nucleotides: 5. From germline, CDR1 is KGHSH and CDR2 LQKENI. The CDR3 has 16 residues. CDR3 nucleotides: TGTGCCAGCTCACCAGCGACAGGGGGGGGGAACACTGAAGCTTTCTTT. It yields the protein CASSPATGGGNTEAFF. The whole variable domain, remainder taken from reference TRBV18 and TRBJ1-1, is NAGVMQNPRHLVRRRGQEARLRCSPMKGHSHVYWYRQLPEEGLKFMVYLQKENIIDESGMPKERFSAEFPKEGPSILRIQQVVRGDSAAYFCASSPATGGGNTEAFFGQGTRLTVV.

The CDR3 spells CASRGDSYMNTEAFF. CDR3 bases: TGTGCCAGCAGGGGGGACAGCTACATGAACACTGAAGCTTTCTTT. The rearrangement uses TRBV21-1 and TRBJ1-1; the table's TRBD1 call for D was not verified on the DNA. TRBV21-1 is a pseudogene. The CDR3 contains 15 residues.

This clone was recorded only once. The CDR3 region is CASVRDRLPGNTIYF. CDR3 bases: TGTGCCAGCGTGAGGGACAGACTACCTGGAAACACCATATATTTT. The chain recombines TRBV2 with TRBJ1-3; 7 nucleotides align to TRBD1. This CDR3 has 15 residues. Germline trimming cut 8 bases from V and 2 bases from J; bases unmatched to any gene: 9. Germline V lookup: CDR1 SNHLY, CDR2 FYNNEI. Combining the CDR3 with reference TRBV2 and TRBJ1-3 gives the whole variable domain EPEVTQTPSHQVTQMGQEVILRCVPISNHLYFYWYRQILGQKVEFLVSFYNNEISEKSEIFDDQFSVERPDGSNFTLKIRSTKLEDSAMYFCASVRDRLPGNTIYFGEGSWLTVV.

The chain recombines TRBV6-5 with TRBJ2-7, with TRBD1 identical over 9 bases. Germline V CDR1 and CDR2: MNHEY, SVGAGI. Trimming removed 8 bases from V and 4 bases from J; junction bases left unmatched: 9. The CDR3 consists of 14 residues. The CDR3 loop reads CASLRDRDGYEQYF. CDR3 DNA sequence: TGTGCCAGCCTCCGGGACAGGGATGGGTACGAGCAGTACTTC.

The V and J genes are TRBV2 and TRBJ1-5; D not certain. Trimming left V 0 bases short and J 11 bases short, with 11 bases between. CDR3 length equals 13 residues. CDR1 and CDR2 from the germline V gene are SNHLY and FYNNEI. The CDR3 coding sequence is TGTGCCAGCAGTGAAGCGCTTCAGGAGGCCCAGCATTTT. Protein product: CASSEALQEAQHF.

The CDR3 here is CASTGQGGTYEQYF. In nucleotides, the CDR3 is TGTGCCAGCACTGGACAAGGGGGAACCTACGAGCAGTACTTC. This chain connects TRBV6-5 to TRBJ2-7; D possibly corresponds to TRBD1 (6 bases). Per the germline V gene, CDR1 is MNHEY and CDR2 is SVGAGI. The CDR3 contains 14 residues. V was clipped by 7 bases and J by 2 bases, with 15 bases between them.

The rearrangement joins TRBV7-8 to TRBJ1-2; D gene unclear. Germline CDR1 SGHVS, CDR2 FQNEAQ. This CDR3 comprises 15 residues. V was pared by 6 bases and J by 4 bases, with 18 bases between. CDR3 residues: CASSSRSQAPYGYTF. The CDR3, as DNA: TGTGCCAGCAGTTCCCGTAGTCAGGCACCCTATGGCTACACCTTC.

The chain carries TRBV25-1 and TRBJ1-2; D might be TRBD1 (6 bases). Germline V gene sequence: CDR1 MGHDK, CDR2 SYGVNS. The V end lost 1 base, the J end lost 7 bases, and 16 bases lay between the germline ends. This CDR3 comprises 15 residues. The CDR3 sequence is CASSEWAGASSGYTF. As DNA, the CDR3 is TGTGCCAGCAGTGAATGGGCGGGGGCGTCGAGTGGCTACACCTTC.

This chain's CDR3 is CASSLREGGGYTF. As DNA, the CDR3 is TGTGCCAGCAGTTTGAGAGAGGGTGGAGGCTACACCTTC. The chain links TRBV12-3 or TRBV12-4 to TRBJ1-2; no clear D gene. The CDR3 contains 13 residues. V lost 3 bases and J lost 8, with 13 bases in between.

The sample holds one count of this clone. V gene TRBV5-5 combines with J gene TRBJ2-1, with unresolved D. Germline CDR1 and CDR2: SGHKS and YYEKEE (reference sequence). This CDR3 is built from 11 residues. Trimming took 0 bases from V and 9 from J, leaving 4 bases between them. The CDR3 is CASSLASEQFF. CDR3 in DNA: TGTGCCAGCAGCTTGGCCAGTGAGCAGTTCTTC.

The V call is TRBV3-1 (or the pseudogene TRBV3-2), the J call TRBJ1-2; the D is unclear. V lost 0 bases to trimming and J lost 2 bases, with 13 bases between them. Germline loops: CDR1 LGHDT, CDR2 YNNKEL (reference sequence). This CDR3 spans 16 amino acids. CDR3 in amino acids: CASSQEFMGGNYGYTF. CDR3 sequence (DNA): TGTGCCAGCAGCCAAGAATTCATGGGAGGGAACTATGGCTACACCTTC.

This sequence joins TRBV7-6 and TRBJ1-3; 7 nucleotides match TRBD1. J gave up 4 bases and V 3 bases, and 6 bases lay outside the gene matches. This CDR3 region has 15 residues. CDR1 SGHVS and CDR2 FNYEAQ come from the germline V gene. The CDR3 region is CASSFTGVGGNTIYF. The CDR3 DNA sequence: TGTGCCAGCAGCTTCACAGGGGTCGGCGGAAACACCATATATTTT.

This rearrangement joins TRBV5-6 to TRBJ2-3, with 7 positions matching TRBD1. This CDR3 has 17 residues. CDR1 and CDR2 from the germline V gene are SGHDT and YYEEEE. V was pared by 3 bases and J by 1 base, with 11 bases of the junction left unmatched. The CDR3 is CASSSRTGGGGTDTQYF. The CDR3, as DNA: TGTGCCAGCAGCTCCCGGACAGGTGGTGGGGGCACAGATACGCAGTATTTT.

In DNA, the CDR3 is TGTGCCAGCAGCAAACTCCAGGGGGACAATCAGCCCCAGCATTTT. This codes for CASSKLQGDNQPQHF. The J gene is TRBJ1-5, the V gene TRBV5-5, with TRBD1 matching over 7 bases. Looked up from germline, CDR1 is SGHKS and CDR2 is YYEKEE (reference sequence). V was pared by 4 bases and J by 3 bases, with 7 bases of the junction left unmatched. The CDR3 spans 15 residues.

The rearrangement uses TRBV4-1 and TRBJ2-3, with TRBD1 matching over 9 bases. Looked up from germline, CDR1 is MGHRA and CDR2 is YSYEKL. J gave up 2 bases and V 4 bases, and 10 bases lay outside the gene matches. The CDR3 totals 17 residues. This CDR3 reads CASSLQLGTGSTDTQYF. CDR3 nucleotide sequence: TGCGCCAGCAGCCTCCAATTAGGGACAGGGTCCACAGATACGCAGTATTTT.

The rearrangement links TRBV5-4 to TRBJ2-7, with TRBD2 identical over 7 bases. This CDR3 has 12 residues. The V gene's germline CDR1 is SGHNT and CDR2 YYREEE (reference sequence). J was trimmed by 6 bases and V by 0 bases; bases with no gene match: 0. The CDR3 nucleotides are TGTGCCAGCAGCTTGGAGCGGGGCGAGCAGTACTTC. Amino acids: CASSLERGEQYF. Full variable domain (remainder filled in from reference TRBV5-4 and TRBJ2-7): ETGVTQSPTHLIKTRGQQVTLRCSSQSGHNTVSWYQQALGQGPQFIFQYYREEENGRGNFPPRFSGLQFPNYSSELNVNALELDDSALYLCASSLERGEQYFGPGTRLTVT.

This clone appeared once. The chain carries TRBV2 and TRBJ1-1; 8 bases are a match to TRBD1. The V gene's germline CDR1 is SNHLY and CDR2 FYNNEI. Losses at the gene ends were 5 bases for V and 1 base for J; bases not matched to a gene: 3. The CDR3 contains 14 residues. This CDR3 reads CASSNTGGNTEAFF. DNA of the CDR3: TGTGCCAGCAGTAATACAGGGGGGAACACTGAAGCTTTCTTT.

The chain uses TRBV6-5 and TRBJ1-2, with D possibly being TRBD1 (6 bases). CDR1 and CDR2 from the germline V gene are MNHEY and SVGAGI. Trimming cost V 7 bases and J 5 bases, with 11 bases left between them. This CDR3 spans 12 amino acids. CDR3 sequence: CASKGGGYGYTF. The DNA of the CDR3 is TGTGCCAGCAAGGGAGGGGGGTATGGCTACACCTTC.

This clone has a single count. The chain uses TRBV15 and TRBJ1-2; TRBD1 might be the D (6 bases). CDR1 is LNHNV, CDR2 YYDKDF, per germline (reference sequence). The germline V and J ends were trimmed by 0 bases and 0 bases, with 11 bases remaining between them. CDR3 length: 16 amino acids. CDR3 coding DNA: TGTGCCACCAGCAGAGATAGGACAGAGGCTAACTATGGCTACACCTTC. Its translation is CATSRDRTEANYGYTF. Full variable domain (rest looked up from reference TRBV15 and TRBJ1-2): DAMVIQNPRYQVTQFGKPVTLSCSQTLNHNVMYWYQQKSSQAPKLLFHYYDKDFNNEADTPDNFQSRRPNTSFCFLDIRSPGLGDTAMYLCATSRDRTEANYGYTFGSGTRLTVV.

This chain joins TRBV9 and TRBJ1-1, with 7 bases identical to TRBD1. The CDR3 is made up of 14 amino acids. V lost 3 bases and J lost 5; bases outside the gene matches: 7. Germline loops: CDR1 SGDLS, CDR2 YYNGEE. The CDR3 DNA is TGTGCCAGCAGCGGGACAGGACGGGGTACTGAAGCTTTCTTT. The encoded protein is CASSGTGRGTEAFF.

This clone was observed a few times. This chain links TRBV5-6 with TRBJ1-3, with a tentative D call TRBD1 (5 bases). Trimming shortened V by 4 bases and J by 1 base, and 12 bases separated the two germline ends. This CDR3 has 15 residues. Per germline, CDR1 SGHDT and CDR2 YYEEEE. Here the CDR3 reads CASSAQGTSGNTIYF. The CDR3 nucleotides are TGTGCCAGCAGCGCTCAGGGCACATCTGGAAACACCATATATTTT.

This clone is a singleton in its sample. J is TRBJ1-1 and V is TRBV12-3 or TRBV12-4; D is undetermined. This CDR3 contains 13 residues. Between the trimmed V and J ends, which lost 3 bases and 5 bases, there was a span of 10 bases. CDR3 in DNA: TGTGCCAGCAGTTTTACCCGGGGTACTGAAGCTTTCTTT. This codes for CASSFTRGTEAFF.

The rearrangement uses TRBV7-6 and TRBJ2-3, with 7 bases identical to TRBD1. The CDR3 totals 16 residues. Germline V gives CDR1 SGHVS, CDR2 FNYEAQ. Unmatched junction bases numbered 8, after V lost 4 bases and J lost 1 base. The CDR3 DNA reads as TGTGCCAGCAGCTCTGGGGGAAGGGGGCGCACAGATACGCAGTATTTT. Its translation is CASSSGGRGRTDTQYF. Variable domain in full (rest from reference TRBV7-6 and TRBJ2-3): GAGVSQSPRYKVTKRGQDVALRCDPISGHVSLYWYRQALGQGPEFLTYFNYEAQQDKSGLPNDRFSAERPEGSISTLTIQRTEQRDSAMYRCASSSGGRGRTDTQYFGPGTRLTVL.

The rearrangement uses TRBV28 and TRBJ1-4, with D tentatively TRBD1 (6 bases). Germline V gene sequence: CDR1 MDHEN, CDR2 SYDVKM. CDR3 size: 13 residues. The CDR3 DNA sequence: TGTGCTGTGGAACAGGGCACTAATGAAAAACTGTTTTTT. Its translation is CAVEQGTNEKLFF.

The genes are TRBV3-1 (or the pseudogene TRBV3-2) and TRBJ2-3, with 10 nucleotides matching TRBD2. Germline trimming cut 4 bases from V and 14 bases from J; bases unmatched to any gene: 9. The CDR3 consists of 13 residues. Germline V gene data show CDR1 as LGHDT and CDR2 as YNNKEL (reference sequence). The DNA of the CDR3 is TGTGCCAGCAGCCGGGGTAGCGGGGGGCGGAGGTATTTT. Residues: CASSRGSGGRRYF.

V usage is TRBV5-6 and J usage is TRBJ2-3; D not resolved. V was trimmed by 0 bases and J by 2 bases, leaving 10 bases between them. The CDR3 has 15 amino acids. The germline V gene has CDR1 SGHDT and CDR2 YYEEEE. CDR3 DNA sequence: TGTGCCAGCAGCTTGGACAGCCTCCACACAGATACGCAGTATTTT. It translates to CASSLDSLHTDTQYF. The whole variable domain, remainder taken from reference TRBV5-6 and TRBJ2-3, is DAGVTQSPTHLIKTRGQQVTLRCSPKSGHDTVSWYQQALGQGPQFIFQYYEEEERQRGNFPDRFSGHQFPNYSSELNVNALLLGDSALYLCASSLDSLHTDTQYFGPGTRLTVL.

This clone came up once. V gene TRBV5-1 combines with J gene TRBJ2-5; a weak D match, TRBD1 (6 bases). Germline values: CDR1 SGHRS, CDR2 YFSETQ. V was pared by 2 bases and J by 5 bases, with 16 bases between. This CDR3 has 15 amino acids. The CDR3 nucleotides read TGCGCCAGCAGCTTCAACCCGGGACAACCCGAGACCCAGTACTTC. This codes for CASSFNPGQPETQYF.